Listed below are T cell receptor beta chains from one sample, sequenced in a study of OX40 agonist ivuxolimab in advanced cancers. Sequenced by immunoSEQ multiplex PCR; TCRdb stores in-frame clones only, minus some. The table lists tens of thousands of clones, approximately 90% of them singletons, with roughly an eighth in the top ten. Material: CD4+ or CD8+ T cells sorted from blood, obtained in a trial of the OX40 agonist ivuxolimab. Every receptor here comes from an adult with an advanced solid tumor such as melanoma, head and neck, liver or kidney cancer. CDR3s include the opening cysteine and the closing phenylalanine or tryptophan. D genes are given only for firm matches. Part of the rows lack a size; the others show once, few, many or a class for expanded clones.

d_call j_call clone_size v_call cdr3_aa cdr3_nt
TRBD2 TRBJ2-3 - TRBV29-1 CSVTGTSDSDTQYF TGCAGCGTCACCGGGACTAGCGACTCAGATACGCAGTATTTT
- TRBJ1-2 - TRBV19 CASSTVEGTNGYTF TGTGCCAGTAGTACCGTTGAGGGGACTAATGGCTACACCTTC
- TRBJ2-7 - TRBV7-9 CASSFDSKSSYEQYF TGTGCCAGCAGCTTCGACAGCAAGAGCTCCTACGAGCAGTACTTC
- TRBJ1-5 - TRBV29-1 CSVVDGTNQPQHF TGCAGCGTTGTGGATGGGACGAATCAGCCCCAGCATTTT
- TRBJ1-5 - TRBV19 CASTNPATGQGQPQHF TGTGCCAGTACCAACCCCGCCACAGGGCAAGGTCAGCCCCAGCATTTT
- TRBJ2-7 - TRBV7-2 CASSQGETSYEQYF TGTGCCAGCAGCCAAGGGGAGACTAGCTACGAGCAGTACTTC
- TRBJ2-6 - TRBV28 CASSFLLGLNSGANVLTF TGTGCCAGCAGTTTTCTCTTGGGACTGAACTCTGGGGCCAACGTCCTGACTTTC
- TRBJ2-2 - TRBV9 CASSEGLANTGELFF TGTGCCAGCAGCGAGGGACTGGCTAACACCGGGGAGCTGTTTTTT
TRBD2 TRBJ2-5 - TRBV13 CASSLVAGAQETQYF TGTGCCAGCAGCTTAGTAGCGGGAGCCCAAGAGACCCAGTACTTC
- TRBJ2-3 - TRBV28 CASSFYDGASTDTQYF TGTGCCAGCAGTTTTTACGACGGAGCTAGCACAGATACGCAGTATTTT
TRBD2 TRBJ2-1 - TRBV6-4 CASSDIGTSFYNEQFF TGTGCCAGCAGTGACATCGGGACTAGCTTCTACAATGAGCAGTTCTTC
- TRBJ2-5 - TRBV6-6 CASSYEGLKETQYF TGTGCCAGCAGTTACGAAGGTCTTAAAGAGACCCAGTACTTC
- TRBJ1-5 - TRBV19 CASSIAPPGNQPQHF TGTGCCAGTAGTATAGCTCCTCCGGGCAATCAGCCCCAGCATTTT
TRBD1 TRBJ2-7 - TRBV27 CASSSDRVLYEQYF TGTGCCAGCAGTTCCGACAGGGTTCTCTACGAGCAGTACTTC
TRBD2 TRBJ2-3 - TRBV4-1 CASSHLAEGIDTQYF TGCGCCAGCAGCCATCTAGCGGAGGGGATAGATACGCAGTATTTT
TRBD1 TRBJ2-7 - TRBV28 CASSYPGQGTANSYEQYF TGTGCCAGCAGTTACCCGGGACAGGGTACTGCTAACTCCTACGAGCAGTACTTC
- TRBJ2-7 - TRBV11-2 CASSPHYSYEQYF TGTGCCAGCAGCCCTCACTACTCCTACGAGCAGTACTTC
- TRBJ1-6 - TRBV18 CASSHRAPNSPLHF TGTGCCAGCTCACACAGAGCACCTAATTCACCCCTCCACTTT
- TRBJ2-7 once TRBV28 CASSLNSYYEQYF TGTGCCAGCAGTTTGAACAGTTACTACGAGCAGTACTTC
TRBD2 TRBJ2-5 medium-sized TRBV4-2 CASSQEVAGDAKTQYF TGTGCCAGCAGCCAAGAAGTAGCGGGAGATGCAAAGACCCAGTACTTC
TRBD2 TRBJ2-7 - TRBV5-8 CASSLAGTSYEQYF TGTGCCAGCAGCTTGGCCGGGACTAGCTACGAGCAGTACTTC
- TRBJ2-2 many TRBV6-6 CASGHSGHDPTGELFF TGTGCCAGCGGACATAGCGGACACGACCCCACCGGGGAGCTGTTTTTT
- TRBJ1-2 - TRBV6-1 CASSEEVHLVSDLYGYTF TGTGCCAGCAGTGAAGAGGTTCATTTAGTGTCAGACCTCTATGGCTACACCTTC
- TRBJ1-1 - TRBV13 CASTGIGAEAFF TGTGCCAGCACAGGGATAGGTGCTGAAGCTTTCTTT
TRBD2 TRBJ2-1 - TRBV6-4 CASSDGTSGYNEQFF TGTGCCAGCAGTGACGGGACTAGCGGATACAATGAGCAGTTCTTC
TRBD1 TRBJ1-1 once TRBV19 CASSLGQGYTEAFF TGTGCCAGTAGTCTTGGACAGGGGTACACTGAAGCTTTCTTT
- TRBJ2-7 few TRBV11-2 CASSLVGGTGTLDF TGTGCCAGCAGCTTAGTAGGGGGTACAGGGACCCTCGACTTC
TRBD2 TRBJ2-3 once TRBV7-6 CASSPRLAGVSSLTDTQYF TGTGCCAGCAGCCCCCGACTAGCGGGAGTCTCATCTTTAACGGATACGCAGTATTTT
- TRBJ2-1 - TRBV27 CASSLSTDNEQFF TGTGCCAGCAGTTTATCGACCGACAATGAGCAGTTCTTC
- TRBJ1-4 - TRBV6-5 CASSYSLRGPSEKLFF TGTGCCAGCAGTTACTCGCTCAGGGGCCCATCCGAAAAACTGTTTTTT
- TRBJ1-4 - TRBV7-6 CASSFAGGREKLFF TGTGCCAGCAGCTTCGCCGGGGGAAGGGAAAAACTGTTTTTT
TRBD1 TRBJ2-7 - TRBV10-3 CAILSDRVKEYEQYF TGTGCCATTCTCTCGGACAGGGTGAAAGAGTACGAGCAGTACTTC
TRBD1 TRBJ2-1 - TRBV27 CASSLYHPGQTYNEQFF TGTGCCAGCAGTTTATACCATCCGGGACAGACATACAATGAGCAGTTCTTC
TRBD2 TRBJ2-3 - TRBV9 CARPSLAGDCGDTQYF TGTGCCAGACCGTCGCTAGCGGGAGATTGCGGAGATACGCAGTATTTT
- TRBJ2-7 few TRBV27 CASRSPLGYEQYF TGTGCCAGCAGGTCCCCTCTGGGCTACGAGCAGTACTTC
- TRBJ1-2 - TRBV2 CASSEGAGGGGYTF TGTGCCAGCAGTGAGGGGGCGGGGGGTGGTGGCTACACCTTC
- TRBJ1-5 - TRBV6-5 CASSPTAYSNQPQHF TGTGCCAGCAGCCCGACAGCTTATAGCAATCAGCCCCAGCATTTT
TRBD1 TRBJ2-1 - TRBV9 CASSPRDREREQFF TGTGCCAGCAGCCCTAGAGACAGGGAGCGTGAGCAGTTCTTC
- TRBJ2-5 - TRBV7-9 CASSYVQDRTETQYF TGTGCCAGCAGTTACGTACAGGACAGAACAGAGACCCAGTACTTC
- TRBJ2-5 - TRBV11-2 CASGQETQYF TGTGCCAGCGGACAAGAGACCCAGTACTTC
- TRBJ2-3 - TRBV20-1 CSASFTDTQYF TGCAGTGCGAGCTTCACAGATACGCAGTATTTT
- TRBJ1-1 few TRBV29-1 CSVADREAFF TGCAGCGTGGCAGACAGGGAAGCTTTCTTT
- TRBJ2-7 few TRBV7-6 CASSSTGDEQYF TGTGCCAGCAGCTCAACCGGGGACGAGCAGTACTTC
TRBD1 TRBJ1-4 - TRBV5-4 CASSLRGGLPNEKLFF TGTGCCAGCAGCTTGCGAGGGGGCCTACCTAATGAAAAACTGTTTTTT
- TRBJ1-1 - TRBV29-1 CSVEEVGEAFF TGCAGCGTCGAGGAGGTGGGTGAAGCTTTCTTT